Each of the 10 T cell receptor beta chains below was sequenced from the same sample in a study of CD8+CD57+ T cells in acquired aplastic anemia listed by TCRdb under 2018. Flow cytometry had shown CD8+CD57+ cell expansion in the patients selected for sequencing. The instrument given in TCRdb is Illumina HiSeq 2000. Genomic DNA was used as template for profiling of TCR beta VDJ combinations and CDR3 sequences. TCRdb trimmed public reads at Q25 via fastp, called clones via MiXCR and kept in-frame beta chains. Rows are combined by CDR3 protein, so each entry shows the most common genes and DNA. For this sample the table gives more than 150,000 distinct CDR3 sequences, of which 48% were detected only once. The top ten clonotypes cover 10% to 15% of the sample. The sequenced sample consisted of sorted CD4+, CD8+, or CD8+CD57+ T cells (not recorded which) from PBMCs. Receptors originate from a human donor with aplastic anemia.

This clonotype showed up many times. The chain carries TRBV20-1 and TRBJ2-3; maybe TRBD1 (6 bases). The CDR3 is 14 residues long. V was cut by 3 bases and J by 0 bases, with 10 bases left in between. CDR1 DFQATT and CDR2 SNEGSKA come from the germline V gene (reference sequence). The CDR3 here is CSASRTASTDTQYF. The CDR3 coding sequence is TGCAGTGCTAGTCGGACAGCTAGCACAGATACGCAGTATTTT.

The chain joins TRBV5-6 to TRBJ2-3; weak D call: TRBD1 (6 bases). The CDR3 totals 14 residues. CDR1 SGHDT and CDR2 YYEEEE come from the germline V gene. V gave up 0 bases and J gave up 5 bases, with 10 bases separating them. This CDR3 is CASSLGGPGDTQYF. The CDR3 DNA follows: TGTGCCAGCAGCTTGGGGGGGCCCGGAGATACGCAGTATTTT.

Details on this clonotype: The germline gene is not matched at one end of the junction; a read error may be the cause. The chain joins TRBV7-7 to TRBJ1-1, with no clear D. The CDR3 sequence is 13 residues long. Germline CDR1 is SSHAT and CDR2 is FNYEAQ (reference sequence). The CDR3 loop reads CASSNSENTEAFF. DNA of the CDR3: TGTGCTAGCAGCAACTCTGAGAACACTGAAGCTTTCTTT.

As DNA, the CDR3 is TGTGCCACCAGTGATCCCCAGCATTTT. As protein: CATSDPQHF. V is TRBV24-1 and J is TRBJ1-5; D not resolved. V shed 3 bases and J shed 10 bases, with 0 bases lying between them. Germline loops: CDR1 KGHDR, CDR2 SFDVKD. The CDR3 is made up of 9 amino acids.

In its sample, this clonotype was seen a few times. CDR3 bases: TGTGCCAGCAGTGATGGGGTGAGCAATCAGCCCCAGCATTTT. Translating gives CASSDGVSNQPQHF. The chain uses TRBV2 and TRBJ1-5; no definite D call. The CDR3 runs 14 residues. The germline V gene has CDR1 SNHLY and CDR2 FYNNEI. Trimming removed 3 bases at V and 1 base at J, with 7 bases between.

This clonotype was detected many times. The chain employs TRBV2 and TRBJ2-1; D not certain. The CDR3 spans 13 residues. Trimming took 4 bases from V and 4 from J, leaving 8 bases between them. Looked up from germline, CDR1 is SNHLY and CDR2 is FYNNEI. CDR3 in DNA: TGTGCCAGCAGTGTCTTCACATACAATGAGCAGTTCTTC. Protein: CASSVFTYNEQFF. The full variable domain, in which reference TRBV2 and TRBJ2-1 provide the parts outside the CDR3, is EPEVTQTPSHQVTQMGQEVILRCVPISNHLYFYWYRQILGQKVEFLVSFYNNEISEKSEIFDDQFSVERPDGSNFTLKIRSTKLEDSAMYFCASSVFTYNEQFFGPGTRLTVL.

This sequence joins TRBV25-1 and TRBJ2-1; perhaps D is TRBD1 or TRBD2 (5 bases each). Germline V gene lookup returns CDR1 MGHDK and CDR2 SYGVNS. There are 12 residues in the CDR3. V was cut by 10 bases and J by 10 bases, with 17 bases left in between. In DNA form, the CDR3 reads TGTGCCACCATTCGGGATTCAGGGGAGCAGTTCTTC. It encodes CATIRDSGEQFF.

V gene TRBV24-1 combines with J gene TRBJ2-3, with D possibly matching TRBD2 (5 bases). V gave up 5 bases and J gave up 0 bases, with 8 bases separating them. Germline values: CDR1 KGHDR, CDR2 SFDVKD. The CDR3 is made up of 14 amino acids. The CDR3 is CATSVAGSTDTQYF. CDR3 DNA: TGTGCCACCAGTGTGGCGGGTAGCACAGATACGCAGTATTTT.

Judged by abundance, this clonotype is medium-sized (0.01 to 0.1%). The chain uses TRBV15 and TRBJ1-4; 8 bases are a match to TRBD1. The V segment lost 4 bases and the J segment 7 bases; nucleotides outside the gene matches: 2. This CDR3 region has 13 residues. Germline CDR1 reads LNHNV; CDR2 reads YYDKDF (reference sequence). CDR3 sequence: CATSTDRVEKLFF. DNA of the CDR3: TGTGCCACCAGCACGGACAGGGTTGAAAAACTGTTTTTT.

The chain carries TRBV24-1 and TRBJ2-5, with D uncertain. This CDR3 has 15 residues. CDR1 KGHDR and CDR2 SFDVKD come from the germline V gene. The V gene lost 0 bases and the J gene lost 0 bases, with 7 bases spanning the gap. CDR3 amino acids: CATSDLRENQETQYF. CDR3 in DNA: TGTGCCACCAGTGATTTGAGGGAAAACCAAGAGACCCAGTACTTC.